These 8 T cell receptor beta chains originate from one sample sequenced in a study of cytomegalovirus exposure and HLA in healthy donors (dated by TCRdb to 2017 to 2019). Receptor libraries were prepared by the immunoSEQ multiplex PCR assay. A mixture of 60 forward primers for TCR Vbeta segments and 13 reverse primers for TCR Jbeta segments was used in the multiplex PCR. Here the immuneACCESS table is served through TCRdb, limited to in-frame sequences with V and J called. Missing clones are a known gap in these copies; in checked studies unresolved V genes cover under half, and the rest lacks a known reason. A total of over 150,000 clones appear in this sample, approximately 62% of them only once. Less than 1.5% of the sample goes to the ten largest clones. The material sequenced was PBMCs. These receptors were collected from a man over 45 in good health and CMV-seronegative.

The rearrangement links TRBV11-2 to TRBJ2-2; perhaps TRBD1 as D (6 bases). V lost 5 bases and J lost 3, with 13 bases in between. This CDR3 comprises 15 residues. The V gene's germline CDR1 is SGHAT and CDR2 FQNNGV. The CDR3 nucleotides read TGTGCCAGCAGCGACTGGGACACTGACACCGGGGAGCTGTTTTTT. Translation: CASSDWDTDTGELFF.

The chain uses TRBV14 and TRBJ2-3; D gene ambiguous. This CDR3 contains 16 residues. The V and J ends lost 4 bases and 0 bases respectively, with 14 bases between them. Germline loops: CDR1 SGHDN, CDR2 FVKESK. The CDR3 bases are TGTGCCAGCAGCCCTTGGGCCAACCCAAGCACAGATACGCAGTATTTT. It specifies CASSPWANPSTDTQYF. Based on the CDR3 plus reference TRBV14 and TRBJ2-3, the full variable domain is EAGVTQFPSHSVIEKGQTVTLRCDPISGHDNLYWYRRVMGKEIKFLLHFVKESKQDESGMPNNRFLAERTGGTYSTLKVQPAELEDSGVYFCASSPWANPSTDTQYFGPGTRLTVL.

Notes on this clone: At one boundary the junction diverges from the germline segment, which might be a read error. The J gene is TRBJ1-4, the V gene TRBV10-1; TRBD1 is a possible D gene (5 bases). CDR3 length equals 12 residues. Germline V gene lookup returns CDR1 WNHNN and CDR2 SYGVQD (reference sequence). DNA of the CDR3: TGCGCCGGCAGTGGGGGGGAAGAAAAACTGTTTTTT. This encodes CAGSGGEEKLFF.

This clone was detected only once. The chain is built from TRBV29-1 and TRBJ2-5; the match to TRBD1 covers 7 bases. Trimming took 8 bases from V and 0 from J; bases not matched to a gene: 12. The CDR3 loop spans 15 amino acids. The germline CDR1 and CDR2 sequences are SQVTM and ANQGSEA. CDR3: CSITTMTGYQETQYF. The CDR3 DNA sequence: TGCAGCATAACCACGATGACAGGGTACCAAGAGACCCAGTACTTC.

This chain joins TRBV7-3 and TRBJ1-1, with a tentative D call TRBD1 (5 bases). Per germline, CDR1 SGHTA and CDR2 FQGTGA. V gave up 5 bases and J gave up 1 base, with 8 bases separating them. The CDR3 spans 13 residues. The CDR3 reads CASSAGQNTEAFF. The DNA for the CDR3 is TGTGCCAGCAGCGCCGGACAGAACACTGAAGCTTTCTTT.

The chain has TRBV14 and TRBJ1-1, with a tentative D call TRBD1 (5 bases). The V end lost 2 bases, the J end lost 2 bases, and 9 bases lay between the germline ends. This CDR3 spans 14 amino acids. Germline lookup yields CDR1 SGHDN and CDR2 FVKESK. The CDR3: CASSQWGPNTEAFF. The CDR3 DNA is TGTGCCAGCAGCCAATGGGGCCCAAACACTGAAGCTTTCTTT.

This clone was detected only a few times. CDR3 DNA: TGTGCCAGCAGCGGCAGGGGAGCTGGAAACACCATATATTTT. Residues: CASSGRGAGNTIYF. The chain has TRBV5-8 and TRBJ1-3, with a weak D call TRBD1 (6 bases). V was clipped by 4 bases and J by 2 bases, with 10 bases between them. The CDR3 loop spans 14 amino acids. Germline V lookup: CDR1 SGHTS, CDR2 YDEGEE.

The chain joins TRBV13 to TRBJ1-2, with 8 nucleotides matching TRBD1. Germline CDR1 PRHDT, CDR2 FYEKMQ (reference sequence). There are 15 residues in the CDR3. The J segment lost 8 bases and the V segment lost 4 bases, leaving 12 bases of the junction unmatched. CDR3 in DNA: TGTGCCAGCAGCTCAGTCCCGACAGGGGCGCGCGGCTACACCTTC. Protein: CASSSVPTGARGYTF.